Listed here is a single T cell receptor beta chain. Peripheral blood genomic DNA, not sorted cells or RNA, was the template. This entry comes from a study of T cell repertoires in aging, cancer and after chemotherapy. CDR1 and CDR2 from the germline V gene are MNHEY and SMNVEV (reference sequence). The CDR3 is 12 amino acids. Deletions cut 8 bases from V and 2 bases from J, with 9 bases between. Multiplex touch-down PCR with TRB-A/B primers amplified rearranged V-D-J TRB sequences. TCRdb fed the multiplex PCR reads into MiXCR, producing one record per CDR3 protein. The table has thousands of distinct CDR3 sequences, around 28% seen once.

The TCR originated in a human donor with a solid tumor. Sequencing was carried out using blood. The chain links TRBV27 to TRBJ1-1; D unclear. In DNA, the CDR3 is TGTGCCAGCGGAAGGGTAAACACTGAAGCTTTCTTT. It yields the protein CASGRVNTEAFF.